This T cell receptor beta chain was sequenced for a study of CD8 T cells in Susac syndrome. A quantity of about 0.45 to 1 ug RNA underwent reverse transcription using random hexamers. A multiplex approach, immunoSEQ multiplex PCR, amplified TCR beta CDR3 across 54 Vbeta and 13 Jbeta. Each CDR3 protein gets one entry after TCRdb re-called the immunoSEQ multiplex PCR reads with MiXCR. The table has roughly 44,000 distinct CDR3 sequences, over 85% seen once. Sequenced material: CD8+ T cells from PBMCs. This sequence originates from a human donor in good health.

DNA of the CDR3: TGTGCCAGTAGTGTACAGGGTGGTGAAGCTTTCTTT. It yields the protein CASSVQGGEAFF. The chain links TRBV19 to TRBJ1-1; possible D gene TRBD1, 6 bases. Trimming removed 5 bases from V and 7 bases from J, with 11 bases in between. The germline CDR1 and CDR2 sequences are LNHDA and SQIVND (reference sequence). The CDR3 has 12 amino acids.